The 12 T cell receptor beta chains reported below all come from one sample, sequenced in a study of T cells in Graves' hyperthyroidism and ophthalmopathy. What was amplified from RNA transcripts were TCR beta CDR3 regions. Carried out on the TCR CDR3, a first-round RT-PCR used the HTBI primer set. Each CDR3 protein is one row after TCRdb ran MiXCR on the multiplex PCR reads. The sample lists about 590,000 distinct CDR3 sequences; 15% to 19% were seen once. Material: blood. Every receptor here comes from a woman aged 30 to 39 with Graves' hyperthyroidism.

This clonotype has at least ten counts. The V gene is TRBV3-1, the J gene TRBJ1-5; 7 nucleotides align to TRBD1. The trim removed 1 base at V and 4 bases at J, leaving 1 base unmatched. CDR1 LGHDT and CDR2 YNNKEL come from the germline V gene (reference sequence). The CDR3 is made up of 14 amino acids. The CDR3 sequence: CASSQGTGNQPQHF. Here the CDR3 DNA reads TGTGCCAGCAGCCAAGGGACAGGAAATCAGCCCCAGCATTTT.

This chain uses TRBV28 with TRBJ2-3; unclear D gene. Deletions cut 6 bases from V and 2 bases from J, with 9 bases between. The germline V gene encodes CDR1 MDHEN and CDR2 SYDVKM. The CDR3 is made up of 13 amino acids. The CDR3 here is CASRIVDTDTQYF. The CDR3 DNA sequence: TGTGCCAGCAGAATAGTTGACACAGATACGCAGTATTTT.

The chain combines TRBV18 with TRBJ2-6, with D unclear. Looked up from germline, CDR1 is KGHSH and CDR2 is LQKENI. The CDR3 runs 15 residues. Trimming left V 1 base short and J 2 bases short, with 6 bases between. The CDR3 sequence is CASSPRSTGANVLTF. The CDR3 coding sequence is TGTGCCAGCTCACCACGCAGTACTGGGGCCAACGTCCTGACTTTC. The full variable domain, rest sourced from reference TRBV18 and TRBJ2-6, is NAGVMQNPRHLVRRRGQEARLRCSPMKGHSHVYWYRQLPEEGLKFMVYLQKENIIDESGMPKERFSAEFPKEGPSILRIQQVVRGDSAAYFCASSPRSTGANVLTFGAGSRLTVL.

The V call is TRBV13, the J call TRBJ1-1; D is unresolved. V dropped 2 bases and J dropped 5 bases, with 9 bases sitting between them. This CDR3 has 13 residues. Germline V lookup: CDR1 PRHDT, CDR2 FYEKMQ (reference sequence). DNA of the CDR3: TGTGCCAGCAGCTTACGCACGTCGACTGAAGCTTTCTTT. Protein product: CASSLRTSTEAFF.

This clonotype was counted between two and nine times. The chain couples TRBV14 to TRBJ2-1; no definite D call. The CDR3 is made up of 13 amino acids. V lost 5 bases, J lost 4 bases, and 9 bases lay in between. Germline CDR1 SGHDN, CDR2 FVKESK. The DNA for the CDR3 is TGTGCCAGCAGCTCTCACTTTTACAATGAGCAGTTCTTC. It codes for CASSSHFYNEQFF.

This clonotype was observed many times. This chain uses TRBV30 with TRBJ2-2, with 10 bases that match TRBD2. Per the germline V gene, CDR1 is GTSNPN and CDR2 is SVGIG (reference sequence). CDR3 length: 15 amino acids. V shed 2 bases and J 5 bases; nucleotides not matched to a gene: 5. This CDR3 reads CAWSIISGRTGELFF. The CDR3, as DNA: TGTGCCTGGAGTATAATTAGCGGGAGGACCGGGGAGCTGTTTTTT. The full variable domain, rest sourced from reference TRBV30 and TRBJ2-2, is SQTIHQWPATLVQPVGSPLSLECTVEGTSNPNLYWYRQAAGRGLQLLFYSVGIGQISSEVPQNLSASRPQDRQFILSSKKLLLSDSGFYLCAWSIISGRTGELFFGEGSRLTVL.

This clonotype was seen ten or more times. The chain couples TRBV30 to TRBJ1-3; D unclear. Trimming removed 5 bases from V and 0 bases from J, with 14 bases in between. CDR1 is GTSNPN and CDR2 is SVGIG in the germline V gene (reference sequence). The CDR3 totals 15 residues. The chain's CDR3 is CAWEVMTPSGNTIYF. CDR3 DNA sequence: TGTGCCTGGGAAGTGATGACACCCTCTGGAAACACCATATATTTT.

This clonotype was detected many times. The DNA for the CDR3 is TGTGCCAGCAGCGAGGACGCCGGCGAGCAGTACTTC. Translating it yields CASSEDAGEQYF. V is TRBV7-9 and J is TRBJ2-7, with D hard to call. CDR3 size: 12 residues. CDR1 is SEHNR, CDR2 FQNEAQ, per germline (reference sequence). Trimming left V 5 bases short and J 6 bases short, with 11 bases between.

This clonotype was counted at least ten times. V usage is TRBV24-1 and J usage is TRBJ2-1; TRBD1 is a possible D gene (8 bases). The V gene lost 5 bases and the J gene lost 8 bases, with 12 bases spanning the gap. The CDR3 loop spans 13 amino acids. Germline V lookup: CDR1 KGHDR, CDR2 SFDVKD. CDR3 protein: CATSGTGRDEQFF. For the CDR3, the DNA is TGTGCCACCAGTGGGACAGGGAGGGATGAGCAGTTCTTC.

The CDR3 loop is CASSLISVGPGNTIYF. The CDR3 region has the DNA TGCGCCAGCAGCTTGATATCGGTGGGGCCTGGAAACACCATATATTTT. The genes are TRBV5-1 and TRBJ1-3; tentatively, D is TRBD1 (5 bases). The germline V gene has CDR1 SGHRS and CDR2 YFSETQ. The CDR3 contains 16 residues. The V and J ends lost 1 base and 2 bases respectively, with 13 bases between them.

The V gene is TRBV19, the J gene TRBJ2-7; 11 bases line up with TRBD2. V was clipped by 2 bases and J by 2 bases; unmatched bases: 5. The CDR3 is 16 residues long. CDR1 LNHDA and CDR2 SQIVND come from the germline V gene (reference sequence). CDR3 amino acids: CASSIKGLAATYEQYF. Here the CDR3 DNA reads TGTGCCAGTAGTATAAAGGGACTAGCGGCAACCTACGAGCAGTACTTC.

This clonotype occurred many times. The gene calls are TRBV5-1 and TRBJ2-7; the match to TRBD2 covers 9 bases. Germline V lookup: CDR1 SGHRS, CDR2 YFSETQ. The CDR3 runs to 15 residues. The ends lost 3 bases at V and 2 bases at J; junction bases unmatched: 6. CDR3 coding DNA: TGCGCCAGCAGCTCAGATAGCGGGAGAACCTACGAGCAGTACTTC. This translates into CASSSDSGRTYEQYF.